These T cell receptor beta chains were read from a single sample in a study of T-cell reconstitution after alpha-beta-depleted transplantation in children. TCRdb fed the PCR reads into MiXCR, producing one record per CDR3 protein. The profile shows 500,000 to 600,000 distinct CDR3 sequences, 25% to 30% of them singletons. The sequenced sample was PBMCs, obtained before TCRalphabeta/CD19-depleted stem cell transplant. These receptors were collected from a boy under two years old with Wiskott-Aldrich syndrome, due to receive a stem cell transplant. The CDR3 runs from the conserved cysteine through the conserved F or W. The D gene is left open where the match is weak. Not every row has a clone size; where given, it reads once, few, many or a size class.

>TRBV19|-|TRBJ1-5|few
TGTGCCAGTAGTAGGGTTGGAAATGGGGTGGTTACCCAGCCCCAGCATTTT
CASSRVGNGVVTQPQHF
>TRBV6-5|-|TRBJ2-7|-
TGTGCCAGCAGTTTCCGGGCCCCCTACGAGCAGTACTTC
CASSFRAPYEQYF
>TRBV5-1|TRBD1|TRBJ1-4|few
TGCGCCAGCAGCCCGGGGGACAGGGAAAATGAAAAACTGTTTTTT
CASSPGDRENEKLFF
>TRBV4-2|-|TRBJ1-1|few
TGTGCCAGCAGCCACGCCTGGGGGCAGGACACTGAAGCTTTCTTT
CASSHAWGQDTEAFF
>TRBV4-2|-|TRBJ2-7|few
TGTGCCAGCAGCCCCCGCCCCGGACTATCGACCTACGAGCAGTACTTC
CASSPRPGLSTYEQYF
>TRBV5-1|-|TRBJ2-2|-
TGCGCCAGCAGCTTTAAATGGACGGACCCGAACACCGGGGAGCTGTTTTTT
CASSFKWTDPNTGELFF
>TRBV6-1|-|TRBJ1-3|-
TGTGCCAGTCAAGACTGGGAAGCTGGAAACACCATATATTTT
CASQDWEAGNTIYF
>TRBV4-2|-|TRBJ2-7|-
TGTGCCAGCAGCCAAGACATCGGCGGGCTGCGGTCCGAGCAGTACTTC
CASSQDIGGLRSEQYF
>TRBV5-1|-|TRBJ2-3|few
TGCGCCAGCAGCTTGGTGCGGGACACCGGGCGTGGAGATACGCAGTATTTT
CASSLVRDTGRGDTQYF
>TRBV4-1|TRBD2|TRBJ2-7|-
TGCGCCAGCAGCCAAGAATCGGGACTAGCGGGAGTATCCGAGCAGTACTTC
CASSQESGLAGVSEQYF
>TRBV27|-|TRBJ1-6|-
TGTGCCAGCAGTCCCCCCCTTTCACCCCTCCACTTT
CASSPPLSPLHF
>TRBV6-5|-|TRBJ2-5|once
TGTGCCAGCAGTTACTCTAGCTTTGGTAGTCAGGGGGAGACCCAGTACTTC
CASSYSSFGSQGETQYF
>TRBV18|TRBD1|TRBJ2-3|few
TGTGCCAGCTCACCAGGACAGGGAAAAGATACGCAGTATTTT
CASSPGQGKDTQYF
>TRBV5-1|-|TRBJ2-2|-
TGCGCCAGCATAAGGGGGGTCCGAGCCACCGGGGAGCTGTTTTTT
CASIRGVRATGELFF
>TRBV5-1|TRBD2|TRBJ2-1|-
TGCGCCAGCAGCCCCTATCTAGCGGCCTCCCCGGGAGGGGCCCATGAGCAGTTCTTC
CASSPYLAASPGGAHEQFF
>TRBV5-1|-|TRBJ2-7|many
TGTGCCAGCTCACCAACGGGGTCCTCCTACGAGCAGTACTTC
CASSPTGSSYEQYF
>TRBV29-1|-|TRBJ1-2|-
TGCAGCGGGGACGGGCAAGGAGGCTACACCTTC
CSGDGQGGYTF
>TRBV2|TRBD2|TRBJ2-7|-
TGTGCCAGCAGGAAGACTAGCGGGTTTCCCTACGAGCAGTACTTC
CASRKTSGFPYEQYF
>TRBV5-1|TRBD1|TRBJ2-7|-
TGCGCCAGCAGCTTGGCCGGGACAGGGGCTAGCGGAGCCTACGAGCAGTACTTC
CASSLAGTGASGAYEQYF
>TRBV6-1|-|TRBJ2-3|-
TGTGCCAGCAGCCCTACCAATCTAGTGATTCCCGATACGCAGTATTTT
CASSPTNLVIPDTQYF
>TRBV7-3|-|TRBJ2-1|few
TGTGCCAGCAGCCTAGGTCACACGGATGAGCAGTTCTTC
CASSLGHTDEQFF
>TRBV7-2|TRBD2|TRBJ2-1|-
TGTGCCAGCAGCTTAGAGGCTAGCGGGAGGGGTGAGCAGTTCTTC
CASSLEASGRGEQFF
>TRBV7-3|TRBD2|TRBJ2-1|few
TGTGCCAGCAGCTTAAGGGGGAGGGACAATGAGCAGTTCTTC
CASSLRGRDNEQFF
>TRBV11-1|TRBD2|TRBJ2-1|few
TGTGCCAGCAGCTTGAGTTGGGAGGGGTGGGACCCCTACAATGAGCAGTTCTTC
CASSLSWEGWDPYNEQFF
>TRBV7-8|-|TRBJ2-1|few
TGTGCCAGCAGCCCACACCCAGGGAACAATGAGCAGTTCTTC
CASSPHPGNNEQFF
>TRBV20-1|TRBD1|TRBJ1-1|few
TGCAGTGCTATTACAGGGGTGAACACTGAAGCTTTCTTT
CSAITGVNTEAFF